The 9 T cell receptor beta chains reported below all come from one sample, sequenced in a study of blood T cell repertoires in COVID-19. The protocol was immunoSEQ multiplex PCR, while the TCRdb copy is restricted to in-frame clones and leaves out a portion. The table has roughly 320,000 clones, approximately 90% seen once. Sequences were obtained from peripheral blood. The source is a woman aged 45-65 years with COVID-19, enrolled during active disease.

This CDR3 reads CSGWSGEETQYF. Here the CDR3 DNA reads TGCAGCGGGTGGAGCGGCGAAGAGACCCAGTACTTC. V and J are TRBV29-1 and TRBJ2-5; maybe TRBD2 (5 bases). This CDR3 spans 12 amino acids. Germline CDR1 reads SQVTM; CDR2 reads ANQGSEA. V dropped 7 bases and J dropped 3 bases, with 12 bases sitting between them.

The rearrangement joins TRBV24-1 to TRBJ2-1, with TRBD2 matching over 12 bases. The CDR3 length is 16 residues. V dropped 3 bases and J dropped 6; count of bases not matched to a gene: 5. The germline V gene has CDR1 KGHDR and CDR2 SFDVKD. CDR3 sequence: CATSDPTSGSGNEQFF. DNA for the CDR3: TGTGCCACCAGTGATCCGACTAGCGGGAGCGGCAATGAGCAGTTCTTC.

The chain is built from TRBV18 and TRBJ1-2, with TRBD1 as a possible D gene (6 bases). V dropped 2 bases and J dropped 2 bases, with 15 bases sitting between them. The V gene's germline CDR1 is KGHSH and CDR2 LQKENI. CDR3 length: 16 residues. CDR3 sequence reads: CASSPYEGVLNYGYTF. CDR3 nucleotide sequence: TGTGCCAGCTCACCATACGAGGGGGTCCTGAACTATGGCTACACCTTC. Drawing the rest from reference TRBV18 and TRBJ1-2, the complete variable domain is NAGVMQNPRHLVRRRGQEARLRCSPMKGHSHVYWYRQLPEEGLKFMVYLQKENIIDESGMPKERFSAEFPKEGPSILRIQQVVRGDSAAYFCASSPYEGVLNYGYTFGSGTRLTVV.

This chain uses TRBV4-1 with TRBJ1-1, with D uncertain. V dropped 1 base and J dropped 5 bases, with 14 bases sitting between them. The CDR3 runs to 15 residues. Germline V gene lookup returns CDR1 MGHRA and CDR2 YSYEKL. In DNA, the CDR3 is TGCGCCAGCAGCCAAGGAGTTTTGGTGACTACTGAAGCTTTCTTT. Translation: CASSQGVLVTTEAFF.

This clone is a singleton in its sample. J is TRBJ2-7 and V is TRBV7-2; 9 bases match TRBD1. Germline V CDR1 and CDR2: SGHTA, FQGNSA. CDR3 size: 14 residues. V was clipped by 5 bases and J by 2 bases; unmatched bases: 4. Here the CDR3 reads CASSPRQGAYEQYF. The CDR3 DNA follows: TGTGCCAGCAGCCCACGACAGGGGGCCTACGAGCAGTACTTC.

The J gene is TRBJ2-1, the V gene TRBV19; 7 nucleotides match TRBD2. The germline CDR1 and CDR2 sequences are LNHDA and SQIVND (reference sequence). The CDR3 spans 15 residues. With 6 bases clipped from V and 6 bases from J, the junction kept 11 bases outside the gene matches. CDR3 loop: CASSMRRESSNEQFF. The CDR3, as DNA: TGTGCCAGTAGCATGCGGCGGGAGTCTAGCAATGAGCAGTTCTTC.

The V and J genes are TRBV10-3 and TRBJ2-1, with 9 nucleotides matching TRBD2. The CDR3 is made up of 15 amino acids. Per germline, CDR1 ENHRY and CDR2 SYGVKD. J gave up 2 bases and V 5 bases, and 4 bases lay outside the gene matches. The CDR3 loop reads CAISRSSGTYNEQFF. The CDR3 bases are TGTGCCATCAGTAGGTCTAGCGGGACCTACAATGAGCAGTTCTTC.

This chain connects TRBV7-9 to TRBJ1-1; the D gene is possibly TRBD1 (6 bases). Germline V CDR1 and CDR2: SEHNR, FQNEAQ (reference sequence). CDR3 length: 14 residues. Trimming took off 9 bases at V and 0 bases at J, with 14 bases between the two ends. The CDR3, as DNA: TGTGCCAGTTCCGGCGGGGGGCTGAACACTGAAGCTTTCTTT. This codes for CASSGGGLNTEAFF.

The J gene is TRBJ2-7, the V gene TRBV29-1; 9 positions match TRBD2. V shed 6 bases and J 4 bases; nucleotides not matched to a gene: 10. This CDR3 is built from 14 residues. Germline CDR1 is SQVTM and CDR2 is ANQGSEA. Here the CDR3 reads CSVKLAGVGYEQYF. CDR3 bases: TGCAGCGTAAAGTTAGCGGGAGTCGGGTACGAGCAGTACTTC.